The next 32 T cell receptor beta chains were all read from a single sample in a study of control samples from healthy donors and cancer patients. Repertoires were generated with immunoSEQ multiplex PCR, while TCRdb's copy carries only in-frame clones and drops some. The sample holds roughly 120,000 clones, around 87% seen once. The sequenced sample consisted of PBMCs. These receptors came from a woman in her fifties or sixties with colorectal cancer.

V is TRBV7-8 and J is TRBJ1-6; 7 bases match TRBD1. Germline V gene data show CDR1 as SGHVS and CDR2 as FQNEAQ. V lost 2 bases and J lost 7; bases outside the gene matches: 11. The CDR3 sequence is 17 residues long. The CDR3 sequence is CASSLSFMGQKNSPLHF. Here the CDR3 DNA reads TGTGCCAGCAGCTTAAGCTTCATGGGACAGAAGAATTCACCCCTCCACTTT.

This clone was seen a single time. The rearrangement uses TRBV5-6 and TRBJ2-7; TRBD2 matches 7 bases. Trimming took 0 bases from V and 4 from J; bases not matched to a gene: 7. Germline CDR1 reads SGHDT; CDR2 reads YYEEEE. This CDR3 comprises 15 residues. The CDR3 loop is CASSLVGSGPYEQYF. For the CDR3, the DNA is TGTGCCAGCAGCTTGGTTGGTAGCGGGCCTTACGAGCAGTACTTC. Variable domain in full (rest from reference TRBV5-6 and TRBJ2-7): DAGVTQSPTHLIKTRGQQVTLRCSPKSGHDTVSWYQQALGQGPQFIFQYYEEEERQRGNFPDRFSGHQFPNYSSELNVNALLLGDSALYLCASSLVGSGPYEQYFGPGTRLTVT.

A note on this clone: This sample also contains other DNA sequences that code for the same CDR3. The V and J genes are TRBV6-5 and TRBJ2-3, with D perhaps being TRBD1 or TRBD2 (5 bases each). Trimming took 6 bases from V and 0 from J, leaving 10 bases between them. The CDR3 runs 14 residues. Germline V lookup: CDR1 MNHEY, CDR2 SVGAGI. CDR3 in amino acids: CASRSGGSTDTQYF. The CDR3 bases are TGTGCCAGCAGGAGTGGGGGAAGCACAGATACGCAGTATTTT.

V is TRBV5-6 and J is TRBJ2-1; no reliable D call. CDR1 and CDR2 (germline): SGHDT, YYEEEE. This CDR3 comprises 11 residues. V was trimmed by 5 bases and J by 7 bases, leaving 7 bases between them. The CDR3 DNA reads TGTGCCAGCAGGAACTGGAATGAGCAGTTCTTC. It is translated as CASRNWNEQFF.

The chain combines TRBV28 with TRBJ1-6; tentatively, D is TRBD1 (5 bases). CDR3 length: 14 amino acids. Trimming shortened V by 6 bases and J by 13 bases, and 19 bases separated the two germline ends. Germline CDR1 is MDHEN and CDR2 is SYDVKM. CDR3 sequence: CASRTSLGGSPLHF. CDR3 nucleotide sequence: TGTGCCAGCAGAACTTCCCTGGGGGGAAGTCCCCTCCACTTT.

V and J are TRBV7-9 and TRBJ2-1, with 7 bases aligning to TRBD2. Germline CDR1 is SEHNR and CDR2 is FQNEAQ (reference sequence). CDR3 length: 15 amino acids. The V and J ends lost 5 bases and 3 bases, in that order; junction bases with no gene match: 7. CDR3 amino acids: CASSHRTRSYNEQFF. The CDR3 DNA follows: TGTGCCAGCAGCCACCGGACTAGAAGCTACAATGAGCAGTTCTTC. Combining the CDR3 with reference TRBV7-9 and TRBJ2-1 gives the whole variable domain DTGVSQNPRHKITKRGQNVTFRCDPISEHNRLYWYRQTLGQGPEFLTYFQNEAQLEKSRLLSDRFSAERPKGSFSTLEIQRTEQGDSAMYLCASSHRTRSYNEQFFGPGTRLTVL.

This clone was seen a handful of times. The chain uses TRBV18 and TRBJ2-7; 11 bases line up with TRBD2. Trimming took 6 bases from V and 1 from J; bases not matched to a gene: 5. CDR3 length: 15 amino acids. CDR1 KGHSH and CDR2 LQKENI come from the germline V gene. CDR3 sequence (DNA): TGTGCCAGCTCTCGCCGACTAGCGGGGTCCTACGAGCAGTACTTC. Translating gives CASSRRLAGSYEQYF.

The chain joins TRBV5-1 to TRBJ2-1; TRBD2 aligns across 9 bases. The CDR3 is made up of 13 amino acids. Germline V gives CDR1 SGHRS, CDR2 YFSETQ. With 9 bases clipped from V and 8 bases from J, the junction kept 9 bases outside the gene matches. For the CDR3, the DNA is TGCGCCACAGGGGCTAGCGGGACCGATGAGCAGTTCTTC. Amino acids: CATGASGTDEQFF.

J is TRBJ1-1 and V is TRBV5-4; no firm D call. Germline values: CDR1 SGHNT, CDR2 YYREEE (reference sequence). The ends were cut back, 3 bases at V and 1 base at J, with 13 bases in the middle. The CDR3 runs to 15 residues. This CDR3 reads CASSSPVTENTEAFF. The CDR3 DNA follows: TGTGCCAGCAGCTCCCCGGTCACGGAGAACACTGAAGCTTTCTTT. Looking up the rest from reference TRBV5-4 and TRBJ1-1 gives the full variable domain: ETGVTQSPTHLIKTRGQQVTLRCSSQSGHNTVSWYQQALGQGPQFIFQYYREEENGRGNFPPRFSGLQFPNYSSELNVNALELDDSALYLCASSSPVTENTEAFFGQGTRLTVV.

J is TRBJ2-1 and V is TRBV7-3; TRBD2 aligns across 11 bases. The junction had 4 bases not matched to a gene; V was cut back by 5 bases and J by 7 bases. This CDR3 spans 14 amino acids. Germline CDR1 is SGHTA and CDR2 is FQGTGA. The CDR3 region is CASSRSGGANEQFF. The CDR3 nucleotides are TGTGCCAGCAGCCGTAGCGGGGGGGCTAATGAGCAGTTCTTC.

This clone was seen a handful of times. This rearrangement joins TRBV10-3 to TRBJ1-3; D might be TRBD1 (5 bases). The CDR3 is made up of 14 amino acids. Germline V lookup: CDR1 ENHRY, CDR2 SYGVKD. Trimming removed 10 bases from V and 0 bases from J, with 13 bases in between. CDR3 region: CATREDTSGNTIYF. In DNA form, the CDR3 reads TGTGCCACCCGGGAGGACACCTCTGGAAACACCATATATTTT.

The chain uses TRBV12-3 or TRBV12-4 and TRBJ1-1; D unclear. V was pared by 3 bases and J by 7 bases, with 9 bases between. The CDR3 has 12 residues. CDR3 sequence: CASSFEVNEAFF. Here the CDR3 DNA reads TGTGCCAGCAGTTTTGAGGTGAATGAAGCTTTCTTT.

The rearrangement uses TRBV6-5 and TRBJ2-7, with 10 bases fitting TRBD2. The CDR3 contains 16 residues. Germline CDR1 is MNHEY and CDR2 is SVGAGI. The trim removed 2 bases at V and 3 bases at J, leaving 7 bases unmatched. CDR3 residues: CASSYSGTSVYYEQYF. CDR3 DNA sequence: TGTGCCAGCAGTTACAGCGGGACTAGCGTCTACTACGAGCAGTACTTC.

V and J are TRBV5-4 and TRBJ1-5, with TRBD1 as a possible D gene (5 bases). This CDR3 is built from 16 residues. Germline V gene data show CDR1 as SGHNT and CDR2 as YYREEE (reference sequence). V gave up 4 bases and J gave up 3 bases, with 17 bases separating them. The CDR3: CASSLGGLNTNQPQHF. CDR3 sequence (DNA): TGTGCCAGCAGCCTGGGGGGACTCAATACCAATCAGCCCCAGCATTTT.

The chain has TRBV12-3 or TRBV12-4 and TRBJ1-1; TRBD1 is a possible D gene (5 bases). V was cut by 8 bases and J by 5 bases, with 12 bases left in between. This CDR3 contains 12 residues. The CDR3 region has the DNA TGTGCCAGCTCTGGGGGAGTGACTGAAGCTTTCTTT. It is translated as CASSGGVTEAFF.

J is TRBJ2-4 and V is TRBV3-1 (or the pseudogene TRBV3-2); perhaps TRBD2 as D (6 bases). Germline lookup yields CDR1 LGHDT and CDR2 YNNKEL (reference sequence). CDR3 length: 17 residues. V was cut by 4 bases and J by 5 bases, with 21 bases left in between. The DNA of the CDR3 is TGTGCCAGCAGCCGACTAGGGCCTAATAACGGGGAAAACATTCAGTACTTC. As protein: CASSRLGPNNGENIQYF.

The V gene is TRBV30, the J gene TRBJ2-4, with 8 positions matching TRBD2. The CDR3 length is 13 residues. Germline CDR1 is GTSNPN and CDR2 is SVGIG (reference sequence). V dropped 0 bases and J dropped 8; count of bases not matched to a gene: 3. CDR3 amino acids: CAWSVTGGDIQYF. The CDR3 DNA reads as TGTGCCTGGAGTGTCACGGGGGGGGACATTCAGTACTTC.

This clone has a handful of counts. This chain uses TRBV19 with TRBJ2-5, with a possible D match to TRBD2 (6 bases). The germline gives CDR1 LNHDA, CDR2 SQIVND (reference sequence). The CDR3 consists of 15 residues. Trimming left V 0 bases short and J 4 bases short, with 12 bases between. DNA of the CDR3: TGTGCCAGTAGTATAGATGCGGGAAGTAGAGAGACCCAGTACTTC. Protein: CASSIDAGSRETQYF.

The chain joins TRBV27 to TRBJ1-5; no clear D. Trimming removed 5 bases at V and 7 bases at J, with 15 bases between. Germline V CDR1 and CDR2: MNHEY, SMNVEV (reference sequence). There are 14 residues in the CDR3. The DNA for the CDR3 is TGTGCCAGCAGTCTAATAGGCAGAGGGCAGCCCCAGCATTTT. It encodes CASSLIGRGQPQHF.

The CDR3 region has the DNA TGTGCCAGTAGTATGGGGACTAGCGGGAGATACGAGCAGTACTTC. This codes for CASSMGTSGRYEQYF. The chain uses TRBV19 and TRBJ2-7; 14 bases align to TRBD2. With V trimmed by 3 bases and J by 4 bases, 2 bases remained unmatched. The CDR3 spans 15 residues. Per the germline V gene, CDR1 is LNHDA and CDR2 is SQIVND (reference sequence).

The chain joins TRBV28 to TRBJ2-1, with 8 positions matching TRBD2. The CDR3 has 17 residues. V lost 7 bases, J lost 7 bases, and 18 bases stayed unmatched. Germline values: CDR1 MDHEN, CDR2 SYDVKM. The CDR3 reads CASTSNTASGSGNEQFF. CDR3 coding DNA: TGTGCCAGCACTTCTAATACGGCCAGCGGGAGTGGTAATGAGCAGTTCTTC.

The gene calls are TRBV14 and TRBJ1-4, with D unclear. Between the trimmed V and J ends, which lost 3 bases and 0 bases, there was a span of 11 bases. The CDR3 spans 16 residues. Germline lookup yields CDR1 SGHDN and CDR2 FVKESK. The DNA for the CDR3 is TGTGCCAGCAGCCAGGGTCAATTCCCAACTAATGAAAAACTGTTTTTT. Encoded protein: CASSQGQFPTNEKLFF.

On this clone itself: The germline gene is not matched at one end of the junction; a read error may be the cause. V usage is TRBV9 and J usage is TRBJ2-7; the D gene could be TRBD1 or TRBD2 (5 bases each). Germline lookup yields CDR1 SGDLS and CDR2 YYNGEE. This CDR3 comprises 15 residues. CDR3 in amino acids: CVSSASGTGLYEQYF. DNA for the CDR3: TGTGTCAGCAGCGCTTCTGGGACCGGCCTATACGAGCAGTACTTC.

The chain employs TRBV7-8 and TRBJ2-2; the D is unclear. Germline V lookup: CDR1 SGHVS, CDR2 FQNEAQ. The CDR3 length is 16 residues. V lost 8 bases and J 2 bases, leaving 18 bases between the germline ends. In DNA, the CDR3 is TGTGCCAGCTGTGAGTGGCAGGAGACCAACACCGGGGAGCTGTTTTTT. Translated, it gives CASCEWQETNTGELFF.

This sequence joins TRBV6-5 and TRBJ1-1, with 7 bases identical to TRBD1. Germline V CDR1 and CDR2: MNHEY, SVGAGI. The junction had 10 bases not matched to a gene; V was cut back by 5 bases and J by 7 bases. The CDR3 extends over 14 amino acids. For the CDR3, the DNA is TGTGCCAGCAGTCACCCCCCGGGACAGCATGAAGCTTTCTTT. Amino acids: CASSHPPGQHEAFF.

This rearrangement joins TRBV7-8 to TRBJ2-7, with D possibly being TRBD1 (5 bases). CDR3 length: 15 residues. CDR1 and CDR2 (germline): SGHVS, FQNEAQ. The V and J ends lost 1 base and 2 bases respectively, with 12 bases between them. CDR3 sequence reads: CASSLGPGRTYEQYF. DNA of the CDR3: TGTGCCAGCAGCTTAGGTCCAGGGCGTACCTACGAGCAGTACTTC.

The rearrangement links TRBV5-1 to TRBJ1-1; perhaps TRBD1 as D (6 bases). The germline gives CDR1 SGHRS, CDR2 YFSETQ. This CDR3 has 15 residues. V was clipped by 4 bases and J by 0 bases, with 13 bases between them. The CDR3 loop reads CASSPDDRLNTEAFF. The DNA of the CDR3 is TGCGCCAGCAGCCCTGACGACAGGTTGAACACTGAAGCTTTCTTT.

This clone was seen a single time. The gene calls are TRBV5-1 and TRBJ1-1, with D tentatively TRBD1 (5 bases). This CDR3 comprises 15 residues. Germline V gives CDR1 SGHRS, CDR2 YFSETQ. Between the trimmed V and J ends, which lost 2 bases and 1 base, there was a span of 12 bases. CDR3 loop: CASSLSDSANTEAFF. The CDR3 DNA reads TGCGCCAGCAGCTTATCTGACAGCGCGAACACTGAAGCTTTCTTT.

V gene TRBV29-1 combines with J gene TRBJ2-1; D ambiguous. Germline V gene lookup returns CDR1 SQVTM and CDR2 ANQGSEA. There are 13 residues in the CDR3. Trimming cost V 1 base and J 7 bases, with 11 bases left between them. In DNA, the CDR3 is TGCAGCGTTGAAGGGTACCAAGGGAATGAGCAGTTCTTC. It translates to CSVEGYQGNEQFF.

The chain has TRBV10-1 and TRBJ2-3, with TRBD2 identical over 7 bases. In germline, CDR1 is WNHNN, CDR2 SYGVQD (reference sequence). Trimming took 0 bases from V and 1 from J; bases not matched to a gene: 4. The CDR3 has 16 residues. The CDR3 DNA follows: TGCGCCAGCAGTGAGTCTGCGGGAGCCCGCACAGATACGCAGTATTTT. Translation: CASSESAGARTDTQYF.

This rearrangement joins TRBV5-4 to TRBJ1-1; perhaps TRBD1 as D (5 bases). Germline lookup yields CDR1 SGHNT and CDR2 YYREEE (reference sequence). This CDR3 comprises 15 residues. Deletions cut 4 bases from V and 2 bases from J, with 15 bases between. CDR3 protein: CASSQRVGGNTEAFF. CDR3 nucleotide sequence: TGTGCCAGCAGCCAAAGGGTGGGGGGAAACACTGAAGCTTTCTTT. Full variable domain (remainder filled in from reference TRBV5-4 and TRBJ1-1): ETGVTQSPTHLIKTRGQQVTLRCSSQSGHNTVSWYQQALGQGPQFIFQYYREEENGRGNFPPRFSGLQFPNYSSELNVNALELDDSALYLCASSQRVGGNTEAFFGQGTRLTVV.

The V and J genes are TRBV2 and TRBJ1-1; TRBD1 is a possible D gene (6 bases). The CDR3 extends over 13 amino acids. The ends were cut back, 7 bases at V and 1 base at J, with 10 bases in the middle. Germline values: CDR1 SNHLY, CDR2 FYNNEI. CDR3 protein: CASKRGRNTEAFF. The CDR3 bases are TGTGCCAGCAAGCGGGGGCGGAACACTGAAGCTTTCTTT.